There are a few counts of the clone carrying this T cell receptor (beta chain). The time point was: pre-sensitization, week 0. This sample's treatment: therapeutic diphenylcyclopropenone sensitization with weekly scalp DPC. TCRdb re-called the RACE reads through MiXCR, storing one row per CDR3 protein. Of roughly 40,000 distinct CDR3 sequences listed, about an eighth are singletons. The data stem from a study of human T cells and chemical hapten exposure. Germline CDR1 and CDR2: MRHNA and SNTAGT. Trimming at V came to 2 bases and at J to 3 bases, leaving 7 bases not matched to a gene. This CDR3 has 16 amino acids.

Sequences were derived from whole blood, sampled in connection with sensitization to the hapten diphenylcyclopropenone (DPC). V is TRBV6-4 and J is TRBJ2-7; 10 bases map to TRBD1. The receptor was isolated from a woman aged 30 to 39 with alopecia areata. Some clones in this sample may be carry-over from other donors' samples. CDR3 sequence reads: CASSDAGTGDVYEQYF. The CDR3 DNA sequence: TGTGCCAGCAGTGACGCCGGGACAGGGGATGTCTACGAGCAGTACTTC.